A selection of T cell receptor beta chains follows, all from one sample in a study of immune cell composition in non-small cell lung cancer. Measured with immunoSEQ multiplex PCR; TCRdb has only the in-frame clones, and not every one. This repertoire shows more than 11,000 clones, about 84% found once; its top ten account for over 8.5%. The sequencing input was lung tumor tissue. These TCRs come from a human donor with non-small cell lung cancer. Both conserved end residues are part of each CDR3. The order of the fields is V gene, J gene, CDR3 protein.

v_call: TRBV19; j_call: TRBJ2-1; cdr3_aa: CASSIGEAGLGYNEQFF
v_call: TRBV4-1; j_call: TRBJ2-1; cdr3_aa: CASSQVTGGFSGEQFF
v_call: TRBV14; j_call: TRBJ1-1; cdr3_aa: CASSQGTDTEAFF
v_call: TRBV15; j_call: TRBJ2-5; cdr3_aa: CATSRDLYNYREGQETQYF
v_call: TRBV7-8; j_call: TRBJ1-1; cdr3_aa: CASSLGPSRWGEAFF
v_call: TRBV19; j_call: TRBJ2-7; cdr3_aa: CASSLLQGANEQYF
v_call: TRBV19; j_call: TRBJ1-1; cdr3_aa: CASKPFDEYMNTEAFF
v_call: TRBV30; j_call: TRBJ2-7; cdr3_aa: CAWSLQGYLQYF
v_call: TRBV10-3; j_call: TRBJ1-1; cdr3_aa: CAIGSGRSEAFF
v_call: TRBV15; j_call: TRBJ2-3; cdr3_aa: CATSRSKDGPDTQYF
v_call: TRBV7-7; j_call: TRBJ2-5; cdr3_aa: CASRPPGTGQETQYF
v_call: TRBV11-1; j_call: TRBJ2-1; cdr3_aa: CASSSGTSRPGFF
v_call: TRBV19; j_call: TRBJ2-1; cdr3_aa: CASSWASNNEQFF
v_call: TRBV5-1; j_call: TRBJ2-1; cdr3_aa: CASSPRTSGGNEQFF
v_call: TRBV5-4; j_call: TRBJ2-2; cdr3_aa: CASSPQRQGNTGELFF
v_call: TRBV28; j_call: TRBJ2-5; cdr3_aa: CASSFGDRQETQYF
v_call: TRBV29-1; j_call: TRBJ2-5; cdr3_aa: CSVGTSGNFETQYF
v_call: TRBV4-1; j_call: TRBJ2-1; cdr3_aa: CASSQDLGSSYNEQFF
v_call: TRBV6-1; j_call: TRBJ2-3; cdr3_aa: CASRGLETRMGDTQYF
v_call: TRBV11-2; j_call: TRBJ2-7; cdr3_aa: CASSLTSGYYEQYF
v_call: TRBV7-3; j_call: TRBJ2-3; cdr3_aa: CASSPQGGDRGTDTQYF
v_call: TRBV7-2; j_call: TRBJ2-1; cdr3_aa: CASRQGTGGNEQFF
v_call: TRBV19; j_call: TRBJ1-4; cdr3_aa: CASVRKPGQGDEKLFF
v_call: TRBV7-2; j_call: TRBJ2-2; cdr3_aa: CASSPAPAGGELFF
v_call: TRBV7-2; j_call: TRBJ2-2; cdr3_aa: CASSLGRGAGELFF
v_call: TRBV30; j_call: TRBJ2-1; cdr3_aa: CAWSKAREQFF
v_call: TRBV11-3; j_call: TRBJ1-5; cdr3_aa: CASSLEPDQPQHF
v_call: TRBV19; j_call: TRBJ2-3; cdr3_aa: CASKAQGNTDTQYF
v_call: TRBV27; j_call: TRBJ2-1; cdr3_aa: CASSFLGGGNEQFF
v_call: TRBV10-3; j_call: TRBJ1-3; cdr3_aa: CAISAGRGGSGNTIYF
v_call: TRBV18; j_call: TRBJ1-1; cdr3_aa: CASSPPGRTEAFF
v_call: TRBV6-5; j_call: TRBJ2-1; cdr3_aa: CASTKRFGGDNEQFF
v_call: TRBV5-5; j_call: TRBJ1-2; cdr3_aa: CASSLQTTRDDYGYTF
v_call: TRBV19; j_call: TRBJ1-5; cdr3_aa: CASSDRMFQPQHF
v_call: TRBV9; j_call: TRBJ2-1; cdr3_aa: CASSVGGSRSYNEQFF
v_call: TRBV7-3; j_call: TRBJ1-2; cdr3_aa: CASSLATFPGEAYGYTF
v_call: TRBV15; j_call: TRBJ2-1; cdr3_aa: CATSRDLGMVYEQFF
v_call: TRBV7-3; j_call: TRBJ2-3; cdr3_aa: CASSKGLAGGADTQYF
v_call: TRBV11-3; j_call: TRBJ1-1; cdr3_aa: CASKPAMNTEAFF
v_call: TRBV18; j_call: TRBJ1-2; cdr3_aa: CASSPLGTSPGYGYTF
v_call: TRBV4-1; j_call: TRBJ2-1; cdr3_aa: CASSQSLAGAYNEQFF
v_call: TRBV2; j_call: TRBJ2-3; cdr3_aa: CASSESTLDTQYF
v_call: TRBV18; j_call: TRBJ2-3; cdr3_aa: CASSRGGRATDTQYF
v_call: TRBV11-2; j_call: TRBJ2-7; cdr3_aa: CASRPLAGGTFYEQYF
v_call: TRBV7-9; j_call: TRBJ1-1; cdr3_aa: CASSQDGNTEAFF
v_call: TRBV19; j_call: TRBJ2-5; cdr3_aa: CASSSGQIGETQYF